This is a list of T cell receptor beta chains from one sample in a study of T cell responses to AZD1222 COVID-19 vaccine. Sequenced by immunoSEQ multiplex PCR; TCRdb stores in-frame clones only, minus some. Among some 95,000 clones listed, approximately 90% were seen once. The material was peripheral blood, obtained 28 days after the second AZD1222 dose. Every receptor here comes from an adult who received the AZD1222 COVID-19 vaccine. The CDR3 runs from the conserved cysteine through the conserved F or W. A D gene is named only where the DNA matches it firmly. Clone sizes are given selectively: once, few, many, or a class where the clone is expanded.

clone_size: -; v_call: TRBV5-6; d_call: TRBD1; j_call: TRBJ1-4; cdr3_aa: CASSSTPGQGVEKLFF; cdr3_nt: TGTGCCAGCAGCTCCACCCCGGGACAGGGGGTTGAAAAACTGTTTTTT
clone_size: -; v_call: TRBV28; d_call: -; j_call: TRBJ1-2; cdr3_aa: CASSLSPRDGSGYGYTF; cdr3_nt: TGTGCCAGCAGTTTATCCCCGCGGGACGGATCGGGCTATGGCTACACCTTC
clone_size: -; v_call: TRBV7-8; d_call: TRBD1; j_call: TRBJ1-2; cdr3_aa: CASSPGQGVGYTF; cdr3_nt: TGTGCCAGCAGCCCAGGACAGGGGGTTGGCTACACCTTC
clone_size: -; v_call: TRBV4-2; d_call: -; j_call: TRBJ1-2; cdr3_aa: CASSQRQGLGYGYTF; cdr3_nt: TGTGCCAGCAGCCAACGGCAGGGGTTAGGGTATGGCTACACCTTC
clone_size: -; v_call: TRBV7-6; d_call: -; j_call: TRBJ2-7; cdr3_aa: CASSETVHEQYF; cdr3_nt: TGTGCCAGCAGCGAGACGGTCCACGAGCAGTACTTC
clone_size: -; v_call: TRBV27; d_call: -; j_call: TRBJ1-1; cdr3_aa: CASSPAIMNTEAFF; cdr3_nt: TGTGCCAGCAGTCCCGCGATCATGAACACTGAAGCTTTCTTT
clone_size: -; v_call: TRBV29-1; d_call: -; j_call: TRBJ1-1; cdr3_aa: CSVELTALLTEAFF; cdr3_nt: TGCAGCGTGGAGTTGACGGCCCTACTCACTGAAGCTTTCTTT
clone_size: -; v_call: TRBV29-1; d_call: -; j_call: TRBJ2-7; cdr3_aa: CSVGDGSYEQYF; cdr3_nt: TGCAGCGTTGGGGACGGATCCTACGAGCAGTACTTC
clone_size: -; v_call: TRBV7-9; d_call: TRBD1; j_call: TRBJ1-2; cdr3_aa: CASSPRQGGLYGYTF; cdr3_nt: TGTGCCAGCAGCCCCCGACAGGGTGGACTCTATGGCTACACCTTC
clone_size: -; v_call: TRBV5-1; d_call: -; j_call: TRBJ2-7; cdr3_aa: CASSQQPGAGQYEQYF; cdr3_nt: TGCGCCAGCAGCCAGCAGCCCGGGGCAGGGCAATACGAGCAGTACTTC
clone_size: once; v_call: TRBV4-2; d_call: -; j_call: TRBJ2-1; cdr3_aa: CASSQRGEGAGFNEQFF; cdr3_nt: TGTGCCAGCAGCCAGAGAGGGGAGGGGGCCGGTTTCAATGAGCAGTTCTTC
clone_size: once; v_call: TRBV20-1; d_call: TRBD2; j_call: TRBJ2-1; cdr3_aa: CSASWASGYNEQFF; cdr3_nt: TGCAGTGCTAGTTGGGCTAGCGGGTACAATGAGCAGTTCTTC
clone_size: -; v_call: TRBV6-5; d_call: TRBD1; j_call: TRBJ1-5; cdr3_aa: CASTKDRGLNQPQHF; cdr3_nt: TGTGCCAGCACCAAAGACAGGGGGCTTAATCAGCCCCAGCATTTT
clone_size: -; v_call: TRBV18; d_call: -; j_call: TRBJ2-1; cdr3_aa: CASSKNEGTIFNEQFF; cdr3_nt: TGTGCCAGCTCAAAGAATGAGGGTACCATTTTCAATGAGCAGTTCTTC
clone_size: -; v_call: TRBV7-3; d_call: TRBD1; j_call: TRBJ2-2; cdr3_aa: CASSPDRAMNTGELFF; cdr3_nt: TGTGCCAGCAGCCCGGACAGGGCCATGAACACCGGGGAGCTGTTTTTT
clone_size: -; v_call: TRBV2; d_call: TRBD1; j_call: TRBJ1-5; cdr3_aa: CASGGQGGQPQHF; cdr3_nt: TGTGCCAGCGGCGGACAGGGGGGCCAGCCCCAGCATTTT
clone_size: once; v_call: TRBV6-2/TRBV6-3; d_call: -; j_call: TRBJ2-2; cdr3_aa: CASSYPGGADTGGRSGELFF; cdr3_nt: TGTGCCAGCAGTTACCCGGGAGGCGCTGACACCGGGGGGCGTTCCGGGGAGCTGTTTTTT
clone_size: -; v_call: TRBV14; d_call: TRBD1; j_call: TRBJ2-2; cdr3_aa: CASSPTGQGLYGELFF; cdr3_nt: TGTGCCAGCAGCCCTACAGGACAGGGCTTATACGGGGAGCTGTTTTTT
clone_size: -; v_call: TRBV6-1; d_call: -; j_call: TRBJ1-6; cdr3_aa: CASSEFPGQGNSPLHF; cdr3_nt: TGTGCCAGCAGTGAGTTTCCGGGGCAGGGCAATTCACCCCTCCACTTT
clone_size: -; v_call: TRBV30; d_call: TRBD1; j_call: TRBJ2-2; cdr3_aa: CAWSSLGQVFGELFF; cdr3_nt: TGTGCCTGGAGTTCCCTCGGACAGGTGTTCGGGGAGCTGTTTTTT
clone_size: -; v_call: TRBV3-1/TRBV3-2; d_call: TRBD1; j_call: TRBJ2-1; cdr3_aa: CARSQPGQGAWNEQFF; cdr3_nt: TGTGCCCGCAGCCAACCGGGACAGGGGGCGTGGAATGAGCAGTTCTTC
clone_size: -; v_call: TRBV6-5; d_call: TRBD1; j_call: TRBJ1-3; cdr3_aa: CASSSGGGNTIYF; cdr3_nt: TGTGCCAGCAGCTCAGGGGGCGGAAACACCATATATTTT
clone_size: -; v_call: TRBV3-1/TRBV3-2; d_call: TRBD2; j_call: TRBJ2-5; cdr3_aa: CASSQGLAGQETQYF; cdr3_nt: TGTGCCAGCAGCCAGGGACTAGCGGGGCAAGAGACCCAGTACTTC
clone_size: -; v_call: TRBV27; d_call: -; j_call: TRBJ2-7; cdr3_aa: CASSLGGARGSAYEQYF; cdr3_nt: TGTGCCAGCAGCCTTGGGGGGGCGAGGGGGAGCGCGTACGAGCAGTACTTC
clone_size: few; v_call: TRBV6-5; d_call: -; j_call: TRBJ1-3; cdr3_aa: CASSYGGTGNTIYF; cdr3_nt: TGTGCCAGCAGTTACGGAGGTACTGGAAACACCATATATTTT
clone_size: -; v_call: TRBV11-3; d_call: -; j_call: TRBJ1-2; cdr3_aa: CASSLDRSYGYTF; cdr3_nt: TGTGCCAGCAGCTTAGACCGAAGCTATGGCTACACCTTC
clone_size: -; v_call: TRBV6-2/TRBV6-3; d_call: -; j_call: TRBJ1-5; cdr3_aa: CASSYDRYQPQHF; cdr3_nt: TGTGCCAGCAGTTATGACAGGTATCAGCCCCAGCATTTT
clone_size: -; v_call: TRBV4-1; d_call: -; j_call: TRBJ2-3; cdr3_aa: CASSHPKAAGTDTQYF; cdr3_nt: TGCGCCAGCAGCCATCCAAAGGCCGCGGGTACGGATACGCAGTATTTT
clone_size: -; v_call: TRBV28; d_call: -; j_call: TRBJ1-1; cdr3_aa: CASKLGWTEAFF; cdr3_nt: TGTGCCAGCAAATTGGGTTGGACTGAAGCTTTCTTT
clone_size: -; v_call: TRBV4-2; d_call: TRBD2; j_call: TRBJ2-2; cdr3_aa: CASSQVAGAGELFF; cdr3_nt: TGTGCCAGCAGCCAAGTTGCGGGAGCCGGGGAGCTGTTTTTT
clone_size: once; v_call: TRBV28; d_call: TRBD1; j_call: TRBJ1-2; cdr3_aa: CASSYPGQGAYGYTF; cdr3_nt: TGTGCCAGCAGCTATCCGGGACAGGGGGCCTATGGCTACACCTTC
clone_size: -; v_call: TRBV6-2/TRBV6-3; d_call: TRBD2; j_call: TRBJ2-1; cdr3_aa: CASSTSGGHKFF; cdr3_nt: TGTGCCAGCAGCACAAGCGGGGGTCATAAGTTCTTC
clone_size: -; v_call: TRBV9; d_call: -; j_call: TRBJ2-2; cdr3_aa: CASSVAPRTGELFF; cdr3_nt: TGTGCCAGCAGCGTAGCTCCCAGGACCGGGGAGCTGTTTTTT
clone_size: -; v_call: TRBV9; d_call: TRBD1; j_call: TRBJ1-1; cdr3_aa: CASSVGTGGTEALF; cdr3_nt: TGTGCCAGCAGCGTCGGGACAGGGGGGACTGAAGCCCTCTTT
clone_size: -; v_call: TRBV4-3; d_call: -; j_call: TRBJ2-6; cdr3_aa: CASSQEPQAVLSSGANVLTF; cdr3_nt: TGCGCCAGCAGCCAAGAACCGCAGGCAGTTTTATCCTCTGGGGCCAACGTCCTGACTTTC
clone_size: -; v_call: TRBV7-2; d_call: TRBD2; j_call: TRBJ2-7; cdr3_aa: CASSLSPLAGVYEQYF; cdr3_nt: TGTGCCAGCAGCCTTTCACCTCTAGCGGGAGTCTACGAGCAGTACTTC
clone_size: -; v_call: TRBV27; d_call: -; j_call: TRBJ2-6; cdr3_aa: CASSLSRASGANVLTF; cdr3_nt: TGTGCCAGCAGTTTATCGCGGGCCTCTGGGGCCAACGTCCTGACTTTC
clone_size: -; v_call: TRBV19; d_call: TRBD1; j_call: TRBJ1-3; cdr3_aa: CASSPHTGDLDTIYF; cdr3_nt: TGTGCCAGTAGTCCCCACACAGGGGACCTCGACACCATATATTTT
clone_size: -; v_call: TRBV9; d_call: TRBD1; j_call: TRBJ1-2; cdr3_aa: CASSVDLDRVHGYTF; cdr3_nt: TGTGCCAGCAGCGTAGATCTGGACAGGGTCCATGGCTACACCTTC
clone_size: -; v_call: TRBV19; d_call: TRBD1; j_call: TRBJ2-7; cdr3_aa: CASKRTGAMTYEQYF; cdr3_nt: TGTGCCAGTAAAAGGACAGGAGCTATGACCTACGAGCAGTACTTC
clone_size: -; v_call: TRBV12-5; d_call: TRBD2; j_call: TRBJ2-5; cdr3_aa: CASGFGSRSGNQETQYF; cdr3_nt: TGTGCTAGTGGTTTCGGTTCTCGGAGCGGGAACCAAGAGACCCAGTACTTC
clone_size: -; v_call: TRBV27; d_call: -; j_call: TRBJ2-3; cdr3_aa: CASSFTWTDTQYF; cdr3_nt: TGTGCCAGCAGTTTCACCTGGACAGATACGCAGTATTTT